The rows below give T cell receptor beta chains drawn from one sample of a study of T cell repertoires in aging, cancer and after chemotherapy. TCRdb used MiXCR to reprocess the multiplex PCR reads, holding one entry per CDR3 protein. The sample lists over 700 distinct CDR3 sequences, about 21% occurring once. The sequenced sample consisted of blood. These receptors were collected from a human donor with a blood cancer. CDR3s include the opening cysteine and the closing phenylalanine or tryptophan. A D gene is named only where the DNA matches it firmly. The size of a clone is reported for some rows only, either as once, few or many, or as a class for expanded clones.

clone_size: medium-sized
v_call: TRBV27
j_call: TRBJ1-2
d_call: .
cdr3_aa: CASSVLGMGGASGYTF
cdr3_nt: TGTGCCAGCAGTGTTCTGGGAATGGGGGGCGCGTCTGGCTACACCTTC

clone_size: medium-sized
v_call: TRBV4-2
j_call: TRBJ2-7
d_call: .
cdr3_aa: CASSPSWDPLNYEQYF
cdr3_nt: TGTGCCAGCAGCCCATCTTGGGACCCCCTTAACTACGAGCAGTACTTC

clone_size: large
v_call: TRBV18
j_call: TRBJ2-1
d_call: TRBD2
cdr3_aa: CASSPGTSGRPPIDEQFF
cdr3_nt: TGTGCCAGCTCACCCGGGACTAGCGGGAGACCCCCCATCGATGAGCAGTTCTTC

clone_size: large
v_call: TRBV6-5
j_call: TRBJ1-6
d_call: .
cdr3_aa: CASNLLQGDNSPLHF
cdr3_nt: TGTGCCAGCAATCTTCTACAGGGTGATAATTCACCCCTCCACTTT

clone_size: medium-sized
v_call: TRBV6-1
j_call: TRBJ2-7
d_call: .
cdr3_aa: CASSDRGVTSYEQYF
cdr3_nt: TGTGCCAGCAGTGATAGGGGGGTTACGTCCTACGAGCAGTACTTC

clone_size: medium-sized
v_call: TRBV7-9
j_call: TRBJ1-6
d_call: TRBD1
cdr3_aa: CASSGQGDSPLHF
cdr3_nt: TGTGCCAGCAGCGGACAGGGGGATTCACCCCTCCACTTT

clone_size: medium-sized
v_call: TRBV7-6
j_call: TRBJ2-6
d_call: TRBD1
cdr3_aa: CASSLIPAGGGAGANVLTF
cdr3_nt: TGTGCCAGCAGCTTAATCCCGGCAGGGGGCGGTGCGGGGGCCAACGTCCTGACTTTC

clone_size: .
v_call: TRBV2
j_call: TRBJ1-3
d_call: .
cdr3_aa: CASGRGSGNTIYF
cdr3_nt: TGTGCCAGCGGGAGGGGCTCTGGAAACACCATATATTTT

clone_size: few
v_call: TRBV2
j_call: TRBJ2-6
d_call: TRBD1
cdr3_aa: CASRDGQGYSGANVLTF
cdr3_nt: TGTGCCAGCAGGGACGGACAGGGGTACTCTGGGGCCAACGTCCTGACTTTC

clone_size: medium-sized
v_call: TRBV27
j_call: TRBJ2-7
d_call: .
cdr3_aa: CASSSRASSYEQYF
cdr3_nt: TGTGCCAGCAGTTCTCGAGCCAGCTCCTACGAGCAGTACTTC

clone_size: medium-sized
v_call: TRBV24-1
j_call: TRBJ1-1
d_call: .
cdr3_aa: CATSDPNKNTEAFF
cdr3_nt: TGTGCCACCAGTGATCCTAATAAGAACACTGAAGCTTTCTTT

clone_size: .
v_call: TRBV13
j_call: TRBJ2-2
d_call: TRBD2
cdr3_aa: CASSWREGRHTGELFF
cdr3_nt: TGTGCCAGCAGCTGGCGGGAGGGCCGACACACCGGGGAGCTGTTTTTT

clone_size: large
v_call: TRBV5-4
j_call: TRBJ2-1
d_call: TRBD1
cdr3_aa: CASSLDRGAASEQFF
cdr3_nt: TGTGCCAGCAGCTTGGACAGGGGTGCAGCAAGTGAGCAGTTCTTC

clone_size: medium-sized
v_call: TRBV19
j_call: TRBJ1-5
d_call: .
cdr3_aa: CASSIGRRGNQPQHF
cdr3_nt: TGTGCCAGTAGTATCGGGCGCAGGGGCAATCAGCCCCAGCATTTT

clone_size: large
v_call: TRBV6-6
j_call: TRBJ2-3
d_call: TRBD2
cdr3_aa: CASSHGTSGRVDTQYF
cdr3_nt: TGTGCCAGCAGTCACGGGACTAGCGGGAGGGTTGATACGCAGTATTTT

clone_size: medium-sized
v_call: TRBV19
j_call: TRBJ1-1
d_call: .
cdr3_aa: CASSSGPLGETEAFF
cdr3_nt: TGTGCCAGTAGTTCCGGACCCCTCGGGGAAACTGAAGCTTTCTTT

clone_size: .
v_call: TRBV4-2
j_call: TRBJ1-5
d_call: TRBD1
cdr3_aa: CASSQGQGAHQAPLF
cdr3_nt: TGTGCCAGCAGCCAAGGACAGGGGGCGCACCAGGCTCCGCTTTTT

clone_size: .
v_call: TRBV30
j_call: TRBJ2-7
d_call: TRBD2
cdr3_aa: CAWSVNAAGGAEQYF
cdr3_nt: TGTGCCTGGAGTGTAAATGCAGCGGGAGGGGCCGAGCAGTACTTC

clone_size: large
v_call: TRBV27
j_call: TRBJ2-3
d_call: .
cdr3_aa: CASSLGAVRFDTQYF
cdr3_nt: TGTGCCAGCAGTTTGGGGGCCGTTCGTTTTGATACGCAGTATTTT

clone_size: large
v_call: TRBV6-5
j_call: TRBJ2-3
d_call: .
cdr3_aa: CASSSRPDTQYF
cdr3_nt: TGTGCCAGCAGTTCGCGCCCAGATACGCAGTATTTT

clone_size: .
v_call: TRBV20-1
j_call: TRBJ1-1
d_call: TRBD1
cdr3_aa: CSAYGTDLLGAFF
cdr3_nt: TGCAGTGCTTACGGGACAGATCTTCTTGGAGCTTTCTTT

clone_size: large
v_call: TRBV18
j_call: TRBJ2-2
d_call: .
cdr3_aa: CASSTSDSTGELFF
cdr3_nt: TGTGCCAGCTCAACCTCGGACAGCACCGGGGAGCTGTTTTTT

clone_size: medium-sized
v_call: TRBV12-3/TRBV12-4
j_call: TRBJ2-1
d_call: .
cdr3_aa: CASSLPGTLYNEQFF
cdr3_nt: TGTGCCAGCAGTTTACCGGGGACTCTCTACAATGAGCAGTTCTTC

clone_size: large
v_call: TRBV19
j_call: TRBJ2-3
d_call: .
cdr3_aa: CASSMPSSTDTQYF
cdr3_nt: TGTGCCAGTAGTATGCCATCTAGCACAGATACGCAGTATTTT

clone_size: .
v_call: TRBV20-1
j_call: TRBJ2-5
d_call: .
cdr3_aa: CSARVQGFETQYF
cdr3_nt: TGCAGTGCTAGGGTACAGGGTTTCGAGACCCAGTACTTC

clone_size: .
v_call: TRBV5-1
j_call: TRBJ2-6
d_call: .
cdr3_aa: CTSRLDSSGANVLTF
cdr3_nt: TGCACCAGCAGACTGGACAGCTCTGGGGCCAACGTCCTGACTTTC

clone_size: large
v_call: TRBV6-1
j_call: TRBJ2-1
d_call: .
cdr3_aa: CAAGEPKAYNEQFF
cdr3_nt: TGTGCCGCCGGGGAGCCCAAGGCCTACAATGAGCAGTTCTTC

clone_size: medium-sized
v_call: TRBV27
j_call: TRBJ1-3
d_call: .
cdr3_aa: CASSIRSGNTIYF
cdr3_nt: TGTGCCAGCAGCATCCGATCTGGAAACACCATATATTTT

clone_size: hyperexpanded
v_call: TRBV19
j_call: TRBJ1-4
d_call: TRBD1
cdr3_aa: CASSSPGTGPGMDEKLFF
cdr3_nt: TGTGCCAGTAGCTCCCCCGGGACAGGGCCGGGGATGGATGAAAAACTGTTTTTT

clone_size: medium-sized
v_call: TRBV7-2
j_call: TRBJ2-1
d_call: .
cdr3_aa: CASSLAHEQFF
cdr3_nt: TGTGCCAGCAGTCTTGCGCATGAGCAGTTCTTC

clone_size: .
v_call: TRBV13
j_call: TRBJ2-2
d_call: TRBD2
cdr3_aa: CASGQALGLAGDTGELFF
cdr3_nt: TGCGCCAGCGGCCAAGCACTAGGACTAGCGGGAGACACCGGGGAGCTGTTTTTT

clone_size: few
v_call: TRBV20-1
j_call: TRBJ1-4
d_call: .
cdr3_aa: CSARETQDYGEKLFF
cdr3_nt: TGCAGTGCTAGAGAAACACAGGACTACGGTGAAAAACTGTTTTTT

clone_size: medium-sized
v_call: TRBV6-1
j_call: TRBJ2-4
d_call: .
cdr3_aa: CASSERIGSVAKNIQYF
cdr3_nt: TGTGCCAGCAGTGAACGAATCGGTTCCGTAGCCAAAAACATTCAGTACTTC

clone_size: medium-sized
v_call: TRBV14
j_call: TRBJ1-6
d_call: .
cdr3_aa: CASSQLLGPHAYNSPLHF
cdr3_nt: TGTGCCAGCAGCCAGTTACTGGGACCCCATGCCTATAATTCACCCCTCCACTTT

clone_size: large
v_call: TRBV19
j_call: TRBJ2-3
d_call: .
cdr3_aa: CASIGTGWADTQYF
cdr3_nt: TGTGCCAGTATAGGTACAGGGTGGGCAGATACGCAGTATTTT

clone_size: large
v_call: TRBV15
j_call: TRBJ1-5
d_call: TRBD1
cdr3_aa: CATSRDRGVNQPQHF
cdr3_nt: TGTGCCACCAGCAGAGACAGGGGGGTCAATCAGCCCCAGCATTTT